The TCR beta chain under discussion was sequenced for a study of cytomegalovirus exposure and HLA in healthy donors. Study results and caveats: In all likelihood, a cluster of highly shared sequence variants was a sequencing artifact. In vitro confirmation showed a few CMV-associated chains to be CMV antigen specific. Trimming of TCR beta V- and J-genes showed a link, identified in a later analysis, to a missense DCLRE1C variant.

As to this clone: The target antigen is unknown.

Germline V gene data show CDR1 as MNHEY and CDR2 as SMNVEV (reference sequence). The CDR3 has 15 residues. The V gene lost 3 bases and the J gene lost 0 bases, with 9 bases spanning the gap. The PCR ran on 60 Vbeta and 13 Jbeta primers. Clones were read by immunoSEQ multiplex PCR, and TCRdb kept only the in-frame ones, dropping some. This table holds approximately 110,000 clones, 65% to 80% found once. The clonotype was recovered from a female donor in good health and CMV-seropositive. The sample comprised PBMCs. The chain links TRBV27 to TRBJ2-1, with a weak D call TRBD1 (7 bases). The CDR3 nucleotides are TGTGCCAGCAGTTTCAGGGGGGCCTCCTACAATGAGCAGTTCTTC. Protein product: CASSFRGASYNEQFF.